This T cell receptor beta chain was sequenced in a study of vaccination effects on CD4 cells after COVID-19. Study-level information: Ahead of sequencing, the ViraFEST assay grew antigen-specific CD4+ T cells using viral peptide pools. The second dose preceded post-vaccine samples by a median of 72 days. Findings and limits, study-wide: Long after vaccination, the clones induced by infection and by vaccine shrank markedly in size. Small numbers of convalescent patients limited the study. It also lacked early post-infection timepoints.

Sequencing was performed with immunoSEQ multiplex PCR; in TCRdb, only in-frame clones are kept and a portion is missing. The repertoire has 35,000 to 55,000 clones, 55% to 85% of them found once; the top ten carry less than 10%. The CDR3 spans 18 residues. Trimming cost V 0 bases and J 8 bases, with 25 bases left between them. Per the germline V gene, CDR1 is LGHNT and CDR2 is FRNRAP. Concerning this clone: Its cognate antigen is unknown.

At the end of less than 12 days of culture, CD4+ T cells were isolated. Every participant took two doses of the BNT162b2 or mRNA-1273 vaccine. The sequence was obtained from a human donor who received a COVID-19 vaccine. The chain employs TRBV12-5 and TRBJ1-2; no definite D call. The sample in question was CD4+ T cells from PBMCs cultured without peptide, obtained after COVID-19 vaccination. CDR3 region: CASGLVLNNRASTNGYTF. The CDR3 nucleotides are TGTGCTAGTGGTTTGGTACTCAATAACCGGGCCAGCACCAACGGCTACACCTTC.